The 25 T cell receptor beta chains listed next were all sequenced from one sample in a study of blood T cell repertoires in COVID-19. Generated by immunoSEQ multiplex PCR, the TCRdb table keeps only in-frame clones and is missing some. Of fewer than 65,000 clones in the sample, more than 80% were seen once. Sample: peripheral blood. The receptor source for this set is a man aged 55 to 70 with acute or convalescent COVID-19.

This rearrangement joins TRBV2 to TRBJ1-4, with 7 bases fitting TRBD1. The CDR3 has 15 residues. J was trimmed by 5 bases and V by 4 bases; bases with no gene match: 7. CDR1 and CDR2 from the germline V gene are SNHLY and FYNNEI. This CDR3 reads CASSVLTGINEKLFF. The CDR3 coding sequence is TGTGCCAGCAGTGTTCTGACAGGGATAAATGAAAAACTGTTTTTT.

This clone appeared a few times. The chain joins TRBV5-1 to TRBJ2-2, with TRBD2 matching over 9 bases. The CDR3 contains 15 residues. Germline V lookup: CDR1 SGHRS, CDR2 YFSETQ. The junction had 5 bases not matched to a gene; V was cut back by 6 bases and J by 2 bases. CDR3 nucleotide sequence: TGCGCCAGCACCCGGACTAGCGCCAACACCGGGGAGCTGTTTTTT. Protein sequence: CASTRTSANTGELFF.

The chain is built from TRBV2 and TRBJ1-4; tentatively, D is TRBD1 (6 bases). The CDR3 totals 15 residues. The V gene's germline CDR1 is SNHLY and CDR2 FYNNEI. Trimming removed 8 bases from V and 3 bases from J, with 16 bases in between. CDR3 DNA: TGTGCCAGCGGACAGATTTTCGCAGCTAATGAAAAACTGTTTTTT. Its protein is CASGQIFAANEKLFF.

The rearrangement uses TRBV27 and TRBJ2-1; 8 bases line up with TRBD1. Germline assignment: CDR1 MNHEY and CDR2 SMNVEV (reference sequence). V lost 6 bases and J lost 15; bases outside the gene matches: 7. The CDR3 covers 11 residues. CDR3 DNA sequence: TGTGCCAGCAGCCTGGGACAGGTCCGGTTCTTC. Residues: CASSLGQVRFF.

The count of this clone is one. V usage is TRBV2 and J usage is TRBJ2-1; D not certain. CDR1 SNHLY and CDR2 FYNNEI come from the germline V gene. The CDR3 spans 15 residues. V shed 4 bases and J shed 5 bases, with 15 bases lying between them. The CDR3 region is CASSGTIAGNNEQFF. The CDR3 nucleotides are TGTGCCAGCAGTGGAACCATCGCTGGCAACAATGAGCAGTTCTTC.

The chain recombines TRBV11-1 with TRBJ2-1; 11 nucleotides align to TRBD2. V lost 5 bases, J lost 0 bases, and 3 bases stayed unmatched. The germline gives CDR1 SGHAT, CDR2 FQDESV (reference sequence). The CDR3 has 16 residues. The CDR3 is CASSTTSGNSYNEQFF. The CDR3 nucleotides read TGTGCCAGCAGCACGACTAGCGGGAACTCCTACAATGAGCAGTTCTTC.

The chain combines TRBV6-1 with TRBJ1-2, with a tentative D call TRBD1 (6 bases). V was shortened by 4 bases and J by 4 bases, with 19 bases between the two germline ends. The CDR3 spans 16 residues. Germline loops: CDR1 MNHNS, CDR2 SASEGT. The CDR3 coding sequence is TGTGCCAGCAGTGCGTCCGTACAGGGAACTCTCTATGGCTACACCTTC. It yields the protein CASSASVQGTLYGYTF.

The chain carries TRBV28 and TRBJ1-5; TRBD1 agrees at 7 bases. The CDR3 has 16 amino acids. V was pared by 5 bases and J by 7 bases, with 14 bases of the junction left unmatched. Germline CDR1 and CDR2: MDHEN and SYDVKM. The CDR3 DNA reads TGTGCCAGCAGTCTAGGGGGCGCGGGGGGAAGGCAGCCCCAGCATTTT. It specifies CASSLGGAGGRQPQHF.

The J gene is TRBJ2-2, the V gene TRBV9, with 8 bases aligning to TRBD2. The CDR3 spans 15 residues. Losses at the gene ends were 4 bases for V and 1 base for J; bases not matched to a gene: 3. CDR1 is SGDLS, CDR2 YYNGEE, per germline. DNA of the CDR3: TGTGCCAGCAGCCTTCGGGGGGGGAACACCGGGGAGCTGTTTTTT. This translates into CASSLRGGNTGELFF.

The gene calls are TRBV12-3 or TRBV12-4 and TRBJ2-7; 8 nucleotides line up with TRBD2. Trimming at V came to 3 bases and at J to 2 bases, leaving 0 bases not matched to a gene. The CDR3 extends over 13 amino acids. CDR3 region: CASSFSGAYEQYF. DNA of the CDR3: TGTGCCAGCAGTTTTAGCGGGGCCTACGAGCAGTACTTC.

V gene TRBV2 combines with J gene TRBJ2-5; 9 nucleotides match TRBD2. CDR3 size: 15 residues. Germline CDR1 and CDR2: SNHLY and FYNNEI. V dropped 6 bases and J dropped 7; count of bases not matched to a gene: 12. The CDR3 loop is CASRPTSGSARTQYF. As DNA, the CDR3 is TGTGCCAGCAGACCAACTAGCGGGTCCGCCAGGACCCAGTACTTC.

The chain links TRBV3-1 (or the pseudogene TRBV3-2) to TRBJ2-3, with TRBD2 matching over 8 bases. Germline CDR1 LGHDT, CDR2 YNNKEL (reference sequence). CDR3 length: 13 residues. The trim removed 2 bases at V and 5 bases at J, leaving 0 bases unmatched. The CDR3 DNA follows: TGTGCCAGCAGCCAACTAGCGGGAGATACGCAGTATTTT. It specifies CASSQLAGDTQYF.

This chain uses TRBV29-1 with TRBJ1-5, with 7 positions matching TRBD1. With 6 bases clipped from V and 1 base from J, the junction kept 6 bases outside the gene matches. Germline V lookup: CDR1 SQVTM, CDR2 ANQGSEA. The CDR3 consists of 14 residues. DNA for the CDR3: TGCAGCGTAGCCGACAGGGTAAGCAATCAGCCCCAGCATTTT. Translation: CSVADRVSNQPQHF.

The chain uses TRBV10-3 and TRBJ1-3, with a possible D match to TRBD1 (5 bases). V lost 6 bases to trimming and J lost 0 bases, with 12 bases between them. Germline CDR1 reads ENHRY; CDR2 reads SYGVKD. The CDR3 spans 15 residues. This chain's CDR3 is CAISQGTGSGNTIYF. In DNA, the CDR3 is TGTGCCATCAGCCAAGGGACTGGCTCTGGAAACACCATATATTTT.

This sequence joins TRBV9 and TRBJ1-5, with D possibly being TRBD1 (5 bases). Germline CDR1 SGDLS, CDR2 YYNGEE. The V end lost 3 bases, the J end lost 6 bases, and 13 bases lay between the germline ends. This CDR3 is 14 amino acids long. CDR3 amino acids: CASSGGAQGQPQHF. CDR3 sequence (DNA): TGTGCCAGCAGCGGCGGGGCCCAAGGTCAGCCCCAGCATTTT.

V usage is TRBV28 and J usage is TRBJ2-1; no reliable D call. The CDR3 totals 12 residues. Germline assignment: CDR1 MDHEN and CDR2 SYDVKM. Trimming took off 8 bases at V and 0 bases at J, with 5 bases between the two ends. The CDR3 nucleotides are TGTGCCAGCTCAATCTCCTACAATGAGCAGTTCTTC. Translation gives CASSISYNEQFF.

This chain joins TRBV28 and TRBJ1-2; unclear D gene. The CDR3 contains 14 residues. From germline, CDR1 is MDHEN and CDR2 SYDVKM. V was shortened by 5 bases and J by 6 bases, with 16 bases between the two germline ends. The CDR3 sequence is CASSPQATLHGYTF. The CDR3 nucleotides are TGTGCCAGCAGTCCTCAGGCGACCCTCCATGGCTACACCTTC.

The CDR3 protein is CASSPQSGTEAFF. The CDR3 region has the DNA TGTGCCAGCAGCCCTCAGTCGGGCACTGAAGCTTTCTTT. The chain couples TRBV7-9 to TRBJ1-1; no definite D call. Trimming left V 5 bases short and J 4 bases short, with 11 bases between. The CDR3 loop spans 13 amino acids. Per germline, CDR1 SEHNR and CDR2 FQNEAQ (reference sequence).

CDR3 in DNA: TGTGCCAGCTCACCAAGAGGACAGGCCGGTAATGAAAAACTGTTTTTT. Its protein is CASSPRGQAGNEKLFF. The rearrangement joins TRBV18 to TRBJ1-4, with 7 bases matching TRBD1. Germline V lookup: CDR1 KGHSH, CDR2 LQKENI. The CDR3 covers 16 residues. J gave up 4 bases and V 2 bases, and 7 bases lay outside the gene matches.

The chain has TRBV7-9 and TRBJ2-7, with D hard to call. Germline CDR1 SEHNR, CDR2 FQNEAQ (reference sequence). The CDR3 length is 14 residues. The V gene lost 5 bases and the J gene lost 2 bases, with 13 bases spanning the gap. CDR3 DNA: TGTGCCAGCAGCCCCCTTTCTACCCCCTACGAGCAGTACTTC. This gives the protein CASSPLSTPYEQYF.

The CDR3 DNA reads as TGTGCCAGCAGTGAAGGGGGGACAGGGAGATCACCCCTCCACTTT. As protein: CASSEGGTGRSPLHF. V gene TRBV6-1 combines with J gene TRBJ1-6, with 9 bases aligning to TRBD1. J was trimmed by 10 bases and V by 1 base; bases with no gene match: 5. Germline CDR1 reads MNHNS; CDR2 reads SASEGT. The CDR3 runs 15 residues.

The chain recombines TRBV18 with TRBJ2-3; unclear D gene. The CDR3 covers 13 residues. Germline CDR1 is KGHSH and CDR2 is LQKENI. Trimming left V 4 bases short and J 0 bases short, with 5 bases between. CDR3 amino acids: CASSLLSTDTQYF. DNA for the CDR3: TGTGCCAGCTCACTACTTAGCACAGATACGCAGTATTTT.

The rearrangement joins TRBV4-1 to TRBJ1-3; D remains unclear. CDR1 MGHRA and CDR2 YSYEKL come from the germline V gene. V lost 4 bases, J lost 4 bases, and 14 bases lay in between. CDR3 length: 15 amino acids. The CDR3 here is CASSLRSGIGNTIYF. The CDR3 DNA follows: TGCGCCAGCAGCCTCCGGTCGGGGATAGGAAACACCATATATTTT.

V usage is TRBV10-3 and J usage is TRBJ2-3, with TRBD2 matching 7 bases. CDR3 length: 17 residues. CDR1 and CDR2 (germline): ENHRY, SYGVKD. The ends lost 0 bases at V and 6 bases at J; junction bases unmatched: 12. CDR3 DNA: TGTGCCATCAGTGAGTCGACCCGGGCGGGAGAAGCCGATACGCAGTATTTT. Its protein is CAISESTRAGEADTQYF.

The rearrangement links TRBV5-4 to TRBJ2-5, with D possibly TRBD2 on 6 matching bases. Germline CDR1 reads SGHNT; CDR2 reads YYREEE (reference sequence). The V end was cut by 1 base, the J end by 2 bases, with 15 bases between. The CDR3 has 16 amino acids. Here the CDR3 DNA reads TGTGCCAGCAGCTTGTTTAGCGGAGGTAGACAAGAGACCCAGTACTTC. It translates to CASSLFSGGRQETQYF.